Described below is a single T cell receptor (beta chain) sequence and its context. Its cognate antigen is unknown. TCRdb keeps only in-frame clones here, not all; method: immunoSEQ multiplex PCR. The sample consists of 100,000 to 150,000 clones, 86% of them appearing once. The data derive from a study of identifying expanded T cells in peripheral blood. General observations from the study: About 1.3 clones differed between technical replicates, versus about 15 and 19 over time. Across healthy donors, higher total template counts meant significantly greater roughly 2-week count variance.

During the collection period, no donor immune events like infections were recorded. This TCR was sampled from a person aged 18-70 years in good health. Specimen: blood.

The CDR3 region has the DNA TGTGCCAGCAGCCGGTTGGGGAGCTCCTACAATGAGCAGTTCTTC. Translating gives CASSRLGSSYNEQFF. The chain has TRBV14 and TRBJ2-1; D perhaps matches TRBD2 (5 bases). The CDR3 is 15 residues long. Germline lookup yields CDR1 SGHDN and CDR2 FVKESK. Deletions cut 4 bases from V and 0 bases from J, with 10 bases between.